This passage covers 31 T cell receptor beta chains from one sample sequenced in a study of blood T cell repertoires in COVID-19. Sequencing was performed with immunoSEQ multiplex PCR; in TCRdb, only in-frame clones are kept and a portion is missing. The data hold a few hundred thousand clones, with 88% observed a single time. Sequenced material: peripheral blood. The receptor source for this set is a human donor in a cohort sampled during active COVID-19.

As regards this clone: Other nucleotide sequences from this sample produce the same CDR3. This chain connects TRBV6-5 to TRBJ1-1; weak D call: TRBD1 (5 bases). The CDR3 covers 12 residues. CDR1 and CDR2 from the germline V gene are MNHEY and SVGAGI. V gave up 6 bases and J gave up 6 bases, with 11 bases separating them. As DNA, the CDR3 is TGTGCCAGCAGCCCCGGGGGGTCTGAAGCTTTCTTT. It codes for CASSPGGSEAFF.

J is TRBJ1-1 and V is TRBV30; 10 positions match TRBD1. CDR1 GTSNPN and CDR2 SVGIG come from the germline V gene (reference sequence). CDR3 length: 13 amino acids. V shed 3 bases and J 3 bases; nucleotides not matched to a gene: 1. This CDR3 reads CAWRDRGDTEAFF. CDR3 coding DNA: TGTGCCTGGAGGGACAGGGGGGACACTGAAGCTTTCTTT.

This chain joins TRBV11-3 and TRBJ2-5, with 10 bases matching TRBD2. The germline gives CDR1 SGHNT, CDR2 YENEEA. CDR3 length: 16 amino acids. Trimming took 4 bases from V and 4 from J; bases not matched to a gene: 9. The CDR3 sequence: CASSSRGLAGVETQYF. The CDR3 nucleotides are TGTGCCAGCAGCTCGAGAGGGCTAGCGGGGGTAGAGACCCAGTACTTC.

DNA for the CDR3: TGTGCCAGCAGAGGGGGGGGTCCTGGCTACACCTTC. Protein: CASRGGGPGYTF. The V gene is TRBV2, the J gene TRBJ1-2; perhaps TRBD1 as D (6 bases). This CDR3 is built from 12 residues. The V gene's germline CDR1 is SNHLY and CDR2 FYNNEI. V was shortened by 6 bases and J by 7 bases, with 12 bases between the two germline ends.

The V call is TRBV6-5, the J call TRBJ2-7, with D possibly being TRBD1 (7 bases). Between the trimmed V and J ends, which lost 8 bases and 5 bases, there was a span of 19 bases. Germline V gene sequence: CDR1 MNHEY, CDR2 SVGAGI. This CDR3 has 14 residues. This CDR3 is CASGLTRGRDEQYF. CDR3 nucleotides: TGTGCCAGCGGACTAACGAGGGGGCGAGACGAGCAGTACTTC.

The V call is TRBV7-8, the J call TRBJ2-3, with 7 bases lining up with TRBD1. CDR3 size: 14 residues. The V segment lost 7 bases and the J segment 3 bases; nucleotides outside the gene matches: 7. CDR1 is SGHVS, CDR2 FQNEAQ, per germline. This CDR3 reads CASIPGGVTDTQYF. CDR3 nucleotides: TGTGCCAGCATTCCAGGGGGAGTGACAGATACGCAGTATTTT.

V usage is TRBV6-1 and J usage is TRBJ2-1; 8 positions agree with TRBD2. The CDR3 is made up of 18 amino acids. Germline CDR1 reads MNHNS; CDR2 reads SASEGT. Trimming at V came to 3 bases and at J to 4 bases, leaving 14 bases not matched to a gene. CDR3 DNA: TGTGCCAGCAGTGACAGCGGGAGTCCAGAAAGAATTTACAATGAGCAGTTCTTC. Its translation is CASSDSGSPERIYNEQFF.

The chain joins TRBV7-9 to TRBJ2-7; D perhaps matches TRBD2 (6 bases). V was clipped by 7 bases and J by 6 bases, with 19 bases between them. The germline V gene encodes CDR1 SEHNR and CDR2 FQNEAQ (reference sequence). This CDR3 spans 14 amino acids. For the CDR3, the DNA is TGTGCCAGCACACCACCGGAGGGTTACGGCGAGCAGTACTTC. The encoded protein is CASTPPEGYGEQYF.

V gene TRBV11-2 combines with J gene TRBJ2-7, with D possibly being TRBD2 (7 bases). The CDR3 totals 15 residues. Germline assignment: CDR1 SGHAT and CDR2 FQNNGV. Trimming removed 5 bases at V and 2 bases at J, with 16 bases between. The CDR3 coding sequence is TGTGCCAGCAGCCTTCGGGGGGCTCTTCCCTACGAGCAGTACTTC. Its protein is CASSLRGALPYEQYF.

The chain links TRBV7-2 to TRBJ1-3; D gene ambiguous. Germline CDR1 SGHTA, CDR2 FQGNSA. This CDR3 is 13 amino acids long. Trimming pared 7 bases from V and 2 bases from J, leaving 9 bases between. CDR3 sequence: CASTFLPGNTIYF. In nucleotides, the CDR3 is TGTGCCAGCACCTTCCTTCCTGGAAACACCATATATTTT.

In nucleotides, the CDR3 is TGTGCCAGCAGTCAGGGGACTAGCAGGGAAGAGACCCAGTACTTC. This sequence encodes CASSQGTSREETQYF. The V gene is TRBV28, the J gene TRBJ2-5; 9 bases fit TRBD2. The germline V gene has CDR1 MDHEN and CDR2 SYDVKM. V shed 5 bases, J shed 3 bases, and the junction held 7 bases outside the gene matches. The length of the CDR3 is 15 residues.

This chain links TRBV6-2 or TRBV6-3 with TRBJ1-1; a possible D gene is TRBD1 (5 bases). CDR1 is MNHEY and CDR2 is SVGEGT in the germline V gene. The CDR3 runs to 14 residues. Trimming took off 5 bases at V and 0 bases at J, with 10 bases between the two ends. The CDR3 is CASSLTVLNTEAFF. CDR3 in DNA: TGTGCCAGCAGTCTGACAGTCCTGAACACTGAAGCTTTCTTT.

The chain combines TRBV7-2 with TRBJ1-3, with D perhaps matching TRBD1 (6 bases). From germline, CDR1 is SGHTA and CDR2 FQGNSA. The CDR3 covers 18 residues. Deletions cut 1 base from V and 3 bases from J, with 19 bases between. CDR3 sequence: CASSLVGAATRSGNTIYF. In nucleotides, the CDR3 is TGTGCCAGCAGCTTAGTGGGGGCCGCCACAAGGAGTGGAAACACCATATATTTT.

The rearrangement joins TRBV5-6 to TRBJ2-7; 9 bases match TRBD1. Germline V gene lookup returns CDR1 SGHDT and CDR2 YYEEEE. The V gene end was trimmed by 3 bases and the J gene end by 5 bases; junction bases not matched to a gene: 6. The CDR3 runs 14 residues. CDR3 loop: CASSSGQGTHEQYF. The CDR3, as DNA: TGTGCCAGCAGCTCGGGACAGGGAACCCACGAGCAGTACTTC.

The sample holds one count of this clone. The V gene is TRBV6-4, the J gene TRBJ2-7; D unclear. The CDR3 runs 15 residues. Trimming stripped 5 bases from V and 7 bases from J, with 21 bases between. CDR1 and CDR2 (germline): MRHNA, SNTAGT. The CDR3 spells CASSPQPTTLMEQYF. CDR3 bases: TGTGCCAGCAGTCCACAACCCACTACCCTTATGGAGCAGTACTTC.

The V gene is TRBV4-1, the J gene TRBJ2-7; 10 bases match TRBD2. The CDR3 runs to 16 residues. Germline assignment: CDR1 MGHRA and CDR2 YSYEKL. With 1 base clipped from V and 2 bases from J, the junction kept 5 bases outside the gene matches. The CDR3 nucleotides read TGCGCCAGCAGCCAAGGCCAAGGACTAGCGGCCTACGAGCAGTACTTC. It encodes CASSQGQGLAAYEQYF.

This clone showed up just once. The V gene is TRBV24-1, the J gene TRBJ2-1, with D possibly being TRBD1 (6 bases). Germline CDR1 reads KGHDR; CDR2 reads SFDVKD. V was shortened by 1 base and J by 8 bases, with 11 bases between the two germline ends. CDR3 length: 14 amino acids. This CDR3 reads CATSDLGRGDEQFF. The CDR3 DNA follows: TGTGCCACCAGTGATTTAGGCAGGGGTGATGAGCAGTTCTTC.

The chain carries TRBV19 and TRBJ2-1, with 7 bases matching TRBD2. This CDR3 is 15 amino acids long. Per the germline V gene, CDR1 is LNHDA and CDR2 is SQIVND (reference sequence). J was trimmed by 11 bases and V by 4 bases; bases with no gene match: 14. DNA of the CDR3: TGTGCCAGTAGTAGTCCGCCCTGGGACTACCACAAGCAGTTCTTC. Translation gives CASSSPPWDYHKQFF.

The J gene is TRBJ1-2, the V gene TRBV19; the match to TRBD1 covers 7 bases. The CDR3 consists of 14 residues. The J segment lost 6 bases and the V segment lost 8 bases, leaving 12 bases of the junction unmatched. Germline V CDR1 and CDR2: LNHDA, SQIVND (reference sequence). The CDR3 here is CASRNRGPRDGYTF. The CDR3 nucleotides are TGTGCCAGTCGGAACAGGGGTCCTAGAGATGGCTACACCTTC.

This clone was counted only a few times. The CDR3 sequence is CASTPGTSREQYF. CDR3 in DNA: TGTGCCAGCACCCCTGGGACTAGTCGCGAGCAGTACTTC. J is TRBJ2-7 and V is TRBV11-2, with TRBD2 identical over 8 bases. The junction had 8 bases not matched to a gene; V was cut back by 7 bases and J by 6 bases. CDR1 and CDR2 (germline): SGHAT, FQNNGV. The length of the CDR3 is 13 residues.

The V gene is TRBV5-1, the J gene TRBJ2-1; D might be TRBD2 (7 bases). Trimming left V 1 base short and J 10 bases short, with 27 bases between. CDR3 length: 18 amino acids. Germline CDR1 is SGHRS and CDR2 is YFSETQ. The CDR3 nucleotides are TGCGCCAGCAGCTTGTTTCTTCCGGCGGGGGCGAAGAATATCGAGCAGTTCTTC. This codes for CASSLFLPAGAKNIEQFF.

The gene calls are TRBV19 and TRBJ2-7, with TRBD1 matching over 10 bases. The CDR3 extends over 14 amino acids. V lost 3 bases to trimming and J lost 5 bases; unmatched junction nucleotides: 4. CDR1 and CDR2 (germline): LNHDA, SQIVND (reference sequence). CDR3 nucleotides: TGTGCCAGTAGTATCGGGACAGGGGACGACGAGCAGTACTTC. This translates into CASSIGTGDDEQYF.

The chain uses TRBV27 and TRBJ1-2; D ambiguous. With 1 base removed from V and 8 bases from J, the gap between germline ends came to 14 bases. The germline gives CDR1 MNHEY, CDR2 SMNVEV (reference sequence). This CDR3 spans 14 amino acids. CDR3 sequence reads: CASSLYSPPDGYTF. For the CDR3, the DNA is TGTGCCAGCAGTTTATACAGTCCTCCTGACGGCTACACCTTC.

This clone was counted a few times. The V gene is TRBV4-3, the J gene TRBJ2-7; TRBD1 matches 8 bases. Losses at the gene ends were 0 bases for V and 6 bases for J; bases not matched to a gene: 16. Germline V gene sequence: CDR1 LGHNA, CDR2 YSLEER. The CDR3 totals 18 residues. The CDR3 DNA reads as TGCGCCAGCAGCCAAGAAGTTAGTGGACAGGGCCTACTTACCGAGCAGTACTTC. Translation gives CASSQEVSGQGLLTEQYF.

This clone was observed once. The J gene is TRBJ2-1, the V gene TRBV3-1 (or the pseudogene TRBV3-2), with 10 bases aligning to TRBD2. This CDR3 spans 17 amino acids. J was trimmed by 7 bases and V by 0 bases; bases with no gene match: 9. The germline CDR1 and CDR2 sequences are LGHDT and YNNKEL (reference sequence). The CDR3 bases are TGTGCCAGCAGCCAAGATTTGGCTAGCGGGAGACGGAATGAGCAGTTCTTC. Translation gives CASSQDLASGRRNEQFF.

The chain combines TRBV6-5 with TRBJ2-7; possibly TRBD1 for D (6 bases). The CDR3 totals 13 residues. With 4 bases removed from V and 5 bases from J, the gap between germline ends came to 12 bases. Germline-derived CDR1 and CDR2 are MNHEY and SVGAGI. DNA of the CDR3: TGTGCCAGCAGTTTGGGGGCGCCGAACGAGCAGTACTTC. Protein product: CASSLGAPNEQYF.

The chain uses TRBV10-3 and TRBJ2-7; TRBD2 matches at 12 bases. V trimming: 4 bases; J trimming: 3 bases; junction bases outside the gene matches: 4. CDR1 and CDR2 from the germline V gene are ENHRY and SYGVKD. This CDR3 region has 15 residues. CDR3 sequence reads: CAISAGLAGNYEQYF. In DNA, the CDR3 is TGTGCCATCAGTGCTGGACTAGCGGGAAACTACGAGCAGTACTTC.

The V gene is TRBV3-1 (or the pseudogene TRBV3-2), the J gene TRBJ2-2; D ambiguous. The length of the CDR3 is 16 residues. CDR1 and CDR2 (germline): LGHDT, YNNKEL (reference sequence). Trimming stripped 0 bases from V and 1 base from J, with 9 bases between. CDR3 protein: CASSQELPENTGELFF. In DNA form, the CDR3 reads TGTGCCAGCAGCCAAGAACTACCGGAGAACACCGGGGAGCTGTTTTTT.

The chain couples TRBV7-3 to TRBJ1-5; TRBD1 matches at 7 bases. CDR1 SGHTA and CDR2 FQGTGA come from the germline V gene. This CDR3 contains 17 residues. Trimming took 2 bases from V and 1 from J; bases not matched to a gene: 8. The CDR3 reads CASSLPGTALSNQPQHF. For the CDR3, the DNA is TGTGCCAGCAGCTTACCCGGGACAGCCCTGAGCAATCAGCCCCAGCATTTT. The full variable domain, with the rest looked up from reference TRBV7-3 and TRBJ1-5, is GAGVSQTPSNKVTEKGKYVELRCDPISGHTALYWYRQSLGQGPEFLIYFQGTGAADDSGLPNDRFFAVRPEGSVSTLKIQRTERGDSAVYLCASSLPGTALSNQPQHFGDGTRLSIL.

The genes are TRBV10-1 and TRBJ2-5, with 8 bases identical to TRBD2. V was pared by 3 bases and J by 1 base, with 1 base of the junction left unmatched. The CDR3 extends over 14 amino acids. From germline, CDR1 is WNHNN and CDR2 SYGVQD (reference sequence). CDR3 DNA: TGCGCCAGCAGTGACGGGGGGGCCCAAGAGACCCAGTACTTC. Residues: CASSDGGAQETQYF.

The chain links TRBV4-1 to TRBJ2-7; TRBD1 aligns across 9 bases. The CDR3 runs 22 residues. Germline V gives CDR1 MGHRA, CDR2 YSYEKL. V lost 3 bases and J lost 2; bases outside the gene matches: 26. Written as DNA, the CDR3 is TGCGCCAGCAGCCACCGTCCGTTCCGGGACAGGGAGATTGGAATCCGTCCCTACGAGCAGTACTTC. It encodes CASSHRPFRDREIGIRPYEQYF.